This entry lists 19 T cell receptor beta chains sequenced from one sample in a study of identifying expanded T cells in peripheral blood (dated 2019 in TCRdb). The protocol used for the library was the immunoSEQ multiplex PCR assay. Here the immuneACCESS table is served through TCRdb, limited to in-frame sequences with V and J called. Missing clones are a known gap in these copies; in checked studies unresolved V genes cover under half, and the rest lacks a known reason. This sample is represented by about 100,000 clones; 88% of them were singletons. 5.5% of the sample is in the top ten clones. The sample taken for sequencing was blood. These receptors were taken from a person aged 18 to 70 in good health.

The chain is built from TRBV6-6 and TRBJ2-2; 7 nucleotides align to TRBD1. J gave up 3 bases and V 6 bases, and 7 bases lay outside the gene matches. This CDR3 is 15 amino acids long. Germline CDR1 and CDR2: MNHNY and SVGAGI (reference sequence). CDR3 loop: CASRPRQGDTGELFF. The CDR3 nucleotides read TGTGCCAGCAGACCCCGACAGGGTGACACCGGGGAGCTGTTTTTT.

This clone was observed once. CDR3 coding DNA: TGTGCCAGCAGCCTTCTCTTACTAGCGAGTAAAGAGACCCAGTACTTC. Amino acids: CASSLLLLASKETQYF. V gene TRBV11-2 combines with J gene TRBJ2-5, with 7 bases identical to TRBD2. V lost 5 bases to trimming and J lost 3 bases; unmatched junction nucleotides: 12. Germline CDR1 is SGHAT and CDR2 is FQNNGV. This CDR3 contains 16 residues.

The J gene is TRBJ2-7, the V gene TRBV5-8, with 7 bases aligning to TRBD2. Trimming removed 4 bases from V and 7 bases from J; junction bases left unmatched: 20. The germline gives CDR1 SGHTS, CDR2 YDEGEE. This CDR3 is 17 amino acids long. CDR3 coding DNA: TGTGCCAGCAGCCAAGAGTGGCGGGGCGGGAGATTAGGAGAGCAGTACTTC. Residues: CASSQEWRGGRLGEQYF.

The CDR3 bases are TGCGCCAGCAGCCAACCCGGCCGGGGCCGCGTGAACACTGAAGCTTTCTTT. Protein: CASSQPGRGRVNTEAFF. The gene calls are TRBV4-3 and TRBJ1-1, with D possibly being TRBD1 (5 bases). The germline CDR1 and CDR2 sequences are LGHNA and YSLEER. The CDR3 loop spans 17 amino acids. V dropped 2 bases and J dropped 0 bases, with 16 bases sitting between them.

The chain carries TRBV7-7 and TRBJ1-3, with TRBD1 matching 7 bases. This CDR3 contains 12 residues. V dropped 1 base and J dropped 14; count of bases not matched to a gene: 5. Per the germline V gene, CDR1 is SSHAT and CDR2 is FNYEAQ (reference sequence). CDR3 loop: CASSLDRGFLYF. CDR3 nucleotide sequence: TGTGCCAGCAGCTTAGACAGGGGCTTCTTATATTTT.

This clone is judged medium-sized (0.01 to 0.1%). The V call is TRBV6-4, the J call TRBJ2-3; possible D gene TRBD1, 5 bases. V lost 3 bases and J lost 9, with 13 bases in between. This CDR3 spans 13 amino acids. The V gene's germline CDR1 is MRHNA and CDR2 SNTAGT. CDR3 in amino acids: CASSEVVQDTQYF. The DNA for the CDR3 is TGTGCCAGCAGTGAAGTAGTACAGGACACGCAGTATTTT.

This chain joins TRBV2 and TRBJ2-3; 7 nucleotides line up with TRBD2. V was pared by 5 bases and J by 10 bases, with 6 bases of the junction left unmatched. The CDR3 extends over 12 amino acids. Germline assignment: CDR1 SNHLY and CDR2 FYNNEI. CDR3 residues: CASSLSGEAQYF. Here the CDR3 DNA reads TGTGCCAGCAGTCTGAGCGGGGAGGCGCAGTATTTT.

This clone came up a few times. V is TRBV6-1 and J is TRBJ1-6; no clear D gene. The germline V gene encodes CDR1 MNHNS and CDR2 SASEGT. The CDR3 is made up of 13 amino acids. Trimming left V 6 bases short and J 5 bases short, with 8 bases between. CDR3 DNA sequence: TGTGCCAGCAGACAGAATCATAATTCACCCCTCCACTTT. Translated, it gives CASRQNHNSPLHF.

The J gene is TRBJ2-7, the V gene TRBV5-4; 7 bases match TRBD2. The CDR3 sequence is 15 residues long. Germline trimming cut 4 bases from V and 3 bases from J; bases unmatched to any gene: 10. The germline gives CDR1 SGHNT, CDR2 YYREEE (reference sequence). Written as DNA, the CDR3 is TGTGCCAGCAGCCAGACGGCTAGCGGATACTACGAGCAGTACTTC. Amino acids: CASSQTASGYYEQYF.

CDR3 coding DNA: TGTGCCATACACGGCGGTTCTAACTATGGCTACACCTTC. It codes for CAIHGGSNYGYTF. The chain links TRBV6-5 to TRBJ1-2, with unresolved D. V was shortened by 10 bases and J by 0 bases, with 12 bases between the two germline ends. The length of the CDR3 is 13 residues. CDR1 and CDR2 (germline): MNHEY, SVGAGI.

As DNA, the CDR3 is TGTGCCAGCAGCTTGGCGTCGGGACTAGCGGGAAATTTCTACAATGAGCAGTTCTTC. Translating it yields CASSLASGLAGNFYNEQFF. V and J are TRBV5-6 and TRBJ2-1, with 13 positions matching TRBD2. Germline loops: CDR1 SGHDT, CDR2 YYEEEE. The CDR3 loop spans 19 amino acids. V trimming: 0 bases; J trimming: 3 bases; junction bases outside the gene matches: 9.

The chain couples TRBV5-6 to TRBJ2-3; possibly TRBD2 for D (5 bases). CDR1 and CDR2 (germline): SGHDT, YYEEEE. The CDR3 is 16 residues long. V gave up 0 bases and J gave up 6 bases, with 17 bases separating them. CDR3 bases: TGTGCCAGCAGCTTGGGGTTCGACCTAGAGCGGGATACGCAGTATTTT. Residues: CASSLGFDLERDTQYF.

The V call is TRBV29-1, the J call TRBJ1-1; D may be TRBD1 (6 bases). The germline V gene has CDR1 SQVTM and CDR2 ANQGSEA. The V end lost 6 bases, the J end lost 1 base, and 12 bases lay between the germline ends. The CDR3 contains 13 residues. The CDR3 here is CSVAQGGNTEAFF. DNA for the CDR3: TGCAGCGTAGCACAGGGTGGGAACACTGAAGCTTTCTTT.

The V call is TRBV15, the J call TRBJ2-5; TRBD2 agrees at 11 bases. The ends lost 0 bases at V and 5 bases at J; junction bases unmatched: 11. CDR3 length: 18 amino acids. The germline CDR1 and CDR2 sequences are LNHNV and YYDKDF (reference sequence). The CDR3, as DNA: TGTGCCACCAGCAGAGATTCAGGTAGCGGGAGGGCCCGGGAGACCCAGTACTTC. Translation gives CATSRDSGSGRARETQYF.

The chain couples TRBV6-1 to TRBJ2-1; D possibly corresponds to TRBD1 (6 bases). This CDR3 comprises 15 residues. V dropped 2 bases and J dropped 6 bases, with 14 bases sitting between them. Germline V CDR1 and CDR2: MNHNS, SASEGT. CDR3 DNA sequence: TGTGCCAGCAGTGAATACCCGACAGGCACCAATGAGCAGTTCTTC. This encodes CASSEYPTGTNEQFF.

This chain connects TRBV2 to TRBJ2-3, with 10 bases lining up with TRBD1. V gave up 7 bases and J gave up 3 bases; unmatched junction bases: 4. The germline CDR1 and CDR2 sequences are SNHLY and FYNNEI. The CDR3 is made up of 14 amino acids. Written as DNA, the CDR3 is TGTGCCAGCAACCCGGGACAGGGGACAGATACGCAGTATTTT. As protein: CASNPGQGTDTQYF.

V is TRBV2 and J is TRBJ2-2; D is unresolved. The CDR3 is 13 residues long. Germline V gene sequence: CDR1 SNHLY, CDR2 FYNNEI. Trimming left V 4 bases short and J 3 bases short, with 6 bases between. DNA of the CDR3: TGTGCCAGCAGTGTCACAGACACCGGGGAGCTGTTTTTT. It translates to CASSVTDTGELFF.

This clone was seen a single time. This chain joins TRBV4-1 and TRBJ2-1; no clear D. This CDR3 comprises 12 residues. Trimming left V 5 bases short and J 6 bases short, with 8 bases between. Germline CDR1 and CDR2: MGHRA and YSYEKL. The CDR3 nucleotides read TGCGCCAGCAGCTCCGGACGCAATGAGCAGTTCTTC. Translated, it gives CASSSGRNEQFF.

This clone was seen only once. This chain links TRBV11-2 with TRBJ2-1; weak D call: TRBD2 (6 bases). The CDR3 has 18 amino acids. V gave up 1 base and J gave up 0 bases, with 16 bases separating them. Germline V gene lookup returns CDR1 SGHAT and CDR2 FQNNGV. In nucleotides, the CDR3 is TGTGCCAGCAGCTTAGGGGCCTTAGCGGTATCCTCCTACAATGAGCAGTTCTTC. It yields the protein CASSLGALAVSSYNEQFF. Supplemented by reference TRBV11-2 and TRBJ2-1, the full variable domain reads EAGVAQSPRYKIIEKRQSVAFWCNPISGHATLYWYQQILGQGPKLLIQFQNNGVVDDSQLPKDRFSAERLKGVDSTLKIQPAKLEDSAVYLCASSLGALAVSSYNEQFFGPGTRLTVL.